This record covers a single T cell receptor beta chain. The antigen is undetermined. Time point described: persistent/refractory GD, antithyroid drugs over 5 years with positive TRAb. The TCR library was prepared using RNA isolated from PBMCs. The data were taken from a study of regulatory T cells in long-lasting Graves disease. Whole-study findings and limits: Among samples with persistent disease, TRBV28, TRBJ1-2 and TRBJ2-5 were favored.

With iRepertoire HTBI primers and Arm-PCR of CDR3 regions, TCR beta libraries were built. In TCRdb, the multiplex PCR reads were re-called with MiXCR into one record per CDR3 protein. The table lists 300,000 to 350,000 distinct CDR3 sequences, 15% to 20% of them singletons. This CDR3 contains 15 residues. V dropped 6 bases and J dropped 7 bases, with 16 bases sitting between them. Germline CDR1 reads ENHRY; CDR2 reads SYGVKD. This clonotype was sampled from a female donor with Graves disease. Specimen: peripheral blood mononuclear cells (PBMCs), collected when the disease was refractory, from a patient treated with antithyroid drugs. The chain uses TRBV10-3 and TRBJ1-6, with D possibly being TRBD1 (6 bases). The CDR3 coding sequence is TGTGCCATCAGCCCGGATGGGGGCGCAAATTCACCCCTCCACTTT. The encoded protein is CAISPDGGANSPLHF.